This T cell receptor (beta chain) originates from a study of blood T cell repertoires in COVID-19. V dropped 3 bases and J dropped 2 bases, with 20 bases sitting between them. The germline CDR1 and CDR2 sequences are KGHSH and LQKENI. The CDR3 sequence is 17 residues long. The method was immunoSEQ multiplex PCR; TCRdb's version includes in-frame clones alone and lacks a portion of them. Here the sample spans some 150,000 clones, approximately 90% being singletons. The chain couples TRBV18 to TRBJ2-7, with a weak D call TRBD2 (6 bases). The clonotype was recovered from a woman aged 25-40 years with acute COVID-19. The sample comprised PBMCs or T cells enriched from blood (not recorded which). The chain's CDR3 is CASSPQVGAAGTYEQYF. Here the CDR3 DNA reads TGTGCCAGCTCACCGCAGGTAGGGGCAGCGGGTACCTACGAGCAGTACTTC.